The clone carrying this T cell receptor (beta chain) came up a few times. The antigen is unknown. Germline CDR1 MDHEN, CDR2 SYDVKM. V lost 7 bases and J 7 bases, leaving 23 bases between the germline ends. This CDR3 is built from 16 residues. Sequencing targeted expressed TCRB transcripts, as all isolated RNA had been reverse transcribed. Profiling relied on immunoSEQ multiplex PCR, and the TCRdb table lists in-frame clones only, not all of them. The profile shows under 900,000 clones, roughly 17% of them singletons. Blood was collected once per donor into heparin, averaging about 0.12 L. CD45RO/CCR7/CD25/CD127/CD95/CD27 staining was used to isolate CD4+ naive, central memory, regulatory and stem cell-like memory cells by sorting. The sample is drawn from a study of beta chain features in type 1 diabetes. Study-level results: People with Type 1 diabetes carried modestly yet significantly shorter TCRB CDR3s in all four CD4+ subsets. Cells that show high TCR expression could be over-represented by cDNA sequencing.

This receptor was taken from a woman aged 18-29 years in good health. The chain combines TRBV28 with TRBJ2-1; perhaps TRBD2 as D (6 bases). Specimen: naive CD4+ T cells from blood. The CDR3 DNA is TGTGCCAGCATTGGCAGCGGGCCCTCTGCAAGGAATGAGCAGTTCTTC. Its protein is CASIGSGPSARNEQFF.